The clone carrying this T cell receptor beta chain was seen a handful of times. Its specificity is not known. Clones were sequenced by immunoSEQ multiplex PCR, and TCRdb holds only the in-frame ones, with some missing. The table includes roughly 65,000 clones, roughly 80% detected once. This sample stems from a study of T cell responses to AZD1222 COVID-19 vaccine. Study-wide findings and caveats: Two AZD1222 doses significantly raised spike-specific TCR breadth and depth over controls. White British ancestry dominated among donors, who included more females, and clonal diversity was possibly underestimated.

The clonotype was recovered from an adult who received the AZD1222 COVID-19 vaccine. The material was peripheral blood, obtained 28 days after the second AZD1222 dose.

The DNA of the CDR3 is TGTGCCTGGAAACGCCCGGACAGGGATGACTATGGCTACACCTTC. Its protein is CAWKRPDRDDYGYTF. The gene calls are TRBV30 and TRBJ1-2, with TRBD1 identical over 8 bases. The CDR3 runs to 15 residues. Germline CDR1 and CDR2: GTSNPN and SVGIG (reference sequence). Germline trimming cut 4 bases from V and 3 bases from J; bases unmatched to any gene: 10.